A single TCR beta chain is shown here with its context. The CDR3 is 13 residues long. CDR1 and CDR2 from the germline V gene are GTSNPN and SVGIG (reference sequence). These data are taken from a study of control samples from healthy donors and cancer patients. Libraries were prepared by immunoSEQ multiplex PCR; TCRdb keeps only in-frame clonotypes and omits some of them. There are 200,000 to 250,000 clones in the sample; roughly 94% occur only once, and 1.5% lies in the top ten. The TCR was taken from a man aged 50-59 years in good health. Sequenced material: blood. The rearrangement links TRBV30 to TRBJ2-2, with 7 nucleotides matching TRBD1. Here the CDR3 reads CATDRANTGELFF. The CDR3 DNA sequence: TGTGCTACCGACAGGGCGAACACCGGGGAGCTGTTTTTT.